This T cell receptor beta chain is from a study of blood T cells in healthy people across ages. It was with a sample-barcoded 5' primer and a J-beta primer mix that a second PCR of roughly 7 to 12 cycles was run. TCRdb reprocessed the 5' RACE reads via MiXCR and lists one record per CDR3 protein. The data hold 700,000 to 950,000 distinct CDR3 sequences, with roughly two fifths observed a single time. Germline V gene data show CDR1 as MNHGY and CDR2 as SVAAGI. V lost 6 bases, J lost 5 bases, and 20 bases lay in between. CDR3 size: 15 residues. The sequence was obtained from an older woman in good health. The sequencing sample was made of blood. The chain carries TRBV6-9 and TRBJ2-7; the D is unclear. The CDR3 DNA follows: TGTGCCAGCAGCTTCATTCCCGGCCAGTCCGACGAGCAGTACTTC. Its translation is CASSFIPGQSDEQYF.